Below, one TCR beta chain is given with its context. The data are from a study of control samples from healthy donors and cancer patients. CDR3 length: 16 residues. Germline V lookup: CDR1 SGHDN, CDR2 FVKESK. V was shortened by 1 base and J by 0 bases, with 13 bases between the two germline ends. TCRdb's table, derived via immunoSEQ multiplex PCR, lists solely in-frame clones and lacks some. The table records tens of thousands of clones, roughly 82% of them present only once. The TCR sequence derives from a man between 60 and 75 years old with head and neck cancer. Sequences were obtained from PBMCs. The chain links TRBV14 to TRBJ2-7; D call uncertain. CDR3 residues: CASSQAAAAFSYEQYF. CDR3 sequence (DNA): TGTGCCAGCAGCCAAGCCGCTGCTGCCTTCTCCTACGAGCAGTACTTC. Full variable domain (missing parts from reference TRBV14 and TRBJ2-7): EAGVTQFPSHSVIEKGQTVTLRCDPISGHDNLYWYRRVMGKEIKFLLHFVKESKQDESGMPNNRFLAERTGGTYSTLKVQPAELEDSGVYFCASSQAAAAFSYEQYFGPGTRLTVT.